This T cell receptor (beta chain) appears in the sequencing data of a study of CD8+ T cells in alopecia areata. Sequencing relied on a cDNA template that was reverse transcribed from extracted RNA. Measured with immunoSEQ multiplex PCR; TCRdb has only the in-frame clones, and not every one. The sample holds about 120,000 clones, 53% seen once. Treatment defined: oral pan-JAK inhibitor, 5-10 mg twice daily. In germline, CDR1 is SNHLY, CDR2 FYNNEI. This CDR3 has 14 amino acids. The junction had 1 base not matched to a gene; V was cut back by 3 bases and J by 1 base. The V gene is TRBV2, the J gene TRBJ1-1; 8 bases align to TRBD1. The sequence came from a human donor with alopecia areata. The sequencing used CD4+ T cells sorted from blood, collected at week 4, from a patient treated with tofacitinib. The CDR3 region is CASSDGQGNTEAFF. CDR3 coding DNA: TGTGCCAGCAGTGATGGACAGGGGAACACTGAAGCTTTCTTT.